These 8 T cell receptor beta chains were sequenced from one sample in a study of T cell clonotyping in hematopoietic cell transplantation. Clones were sequenced by immunoSEQ multiplex PCR, and TCRdb holds only the in-frame ones, with some missing. Of 40,000 to 45,000 clones listed, 85% to 95% are singletons. What was sequenced was peripheral blood mononuclear cells. These receptors were collected from a woman aged 50 to 65 in good health. Some clones in this sample may be carry-over from other donors' samples.

The V and J genes are TRBV11-3 and TRBJ1-1; tentative D call: TRBD1 (6 bases). CDR1 and CDR2 from the germline V gene are SGHNT and YENEEA. Trimming stripped 6 bases from V and 0 bases from J, with 17 bases between. The CDR3 runs 16 residues. CDR3 sequence reads: CASRYRGGFMNTEAFF. The CDR3 DNA sequence: TGTGCCAGCAGATATAGGGGGGGATTCATGAACACTGAAGCTTTCTTT.

This chain uses TRBV11-3 with TRBJ2-5, with D maybe TRBD2 (5 bases). CDR3 size: 12 residues. The germline gives CDR1 SGHNT, CDR2 YENEEA. Trimming stripped 3 bases from V and 4 bases from J, with 6 bases between. The CDR3 region is CASSFRGETQYF. CDR3 in DNA: TGTGCCAGCAGCTTCCGGGGAGAGACCCAGTACTTC.

The V and J genes are TRBV4-2 and TRBJ1-1; possible D gene TRBD1, 5 bases. CDR3 length: 15 amino acids. Trimming stripped 3 bases from V and 4 bases from J, with 15 bases between. The germline V gene has CDR1 LGHNA and CDR2 YNFKEQ. The CDR3 protein is CASSQQTGAGTEAFF. CDR3 DNA sequence: TGTGCCAGCAGCCAGCAGACCGGGGCCGGCACTGAAGCTTTCTTT.

This chain links TRBV7-2 with TRBJ2-5, with D perhaps being TRBD1 or TRBD2 (5 bases each). CDR3 length equals 11 residues. Germline V lookup: CDR1 SGHTA, CDR2 FQGNSA. V lost 4 bases to trimming and J lost 9 bases, with 9 bases between them. Here the CDR3 reads CASSSLGAQYF. DNA of the CDR3: TGTGCCAGCAGCTCCCTGGGGGCCCAGTACTTC.

This clone came up once. The chain has TRBV7-2 and TRBJ1-5, with D perhaps TRBD1 (5 bases). Germline CDR1 is SGHTA and CDR2 is FQGNSA. This CDR3 is built from 15 residues. Trimming shortened V by 3 bases and J by 0 bases, and 9 bases separated the two germline ends. The CDR3 nucleotides are TGTGCCAGCAGCTTGACAGCCTTTAGCAATCAGCCCCAGCATTTT. Translating it yields CASSLTAFSNQPQHF.

The chain combines TRBV5-1 with TRBJ2-5, with 7 bases aligning to TRBD1. Germline values: CDR1 SGHRS, CDR2 YFSETQ. The CDR3 is 14 residues long. V lost 4 bases, J lost 3 bases, and 6 bases stayed unmatched. CDR3 in DNA: TGCGCCAGCAGCGCGACAGGGATGGAAGAGACCCAGTACTTC. Its translation is CASSATGMEETQYF.

By share, this clone ranks as medium-sized. DNA of the CDR3: TGTGCCAGCAGCTTAAAGGGGGAGCAGTACTTC. Protein sequence: CASSLKGEQYF. The chain is built from TRBV7-8 and TRBJ2-7, with D perhaps matching TRBD1 (5 bases). The CDR3 spans 11 residues. Germline V lookup: CDR1 SGHVS, CDR2 FQNEAQ. V shed 2 bases and J shed 7 bases, with 6 bases lying between them. Full variable domain (missing parts from reference TRBV7-8 and TRBJ2-7): GAGVSQSPRYKVAKRGQDVALRCDPISGHVSLFWYQQALGQGPEFLTYFQNEAQLDKSGLPSDRFFAERPEGSVSTLKIQRTQQEDSAVYLCASSLKGEQYFGPGTRLTVT.

This clone was detected only a few times. The chain couples TRBV4-2 to TRBJ1-6; the D is unclear. The germline CDR1 and CDR2 sequences are LGHNA and YNFKEQ. V lost 0 bases and J lost 8, with 8 bases in between. The CDR3 is 14 residues long. CDR3 in amino acids: CASSQEGYYSPLHF. CDR3 nucleotide sequence: TGTGCCAGCAGCCAAGAAGGGTACTATTCACCCCTCCACTTT.